This T cell receptor beta chain was found in a study of cytomegalovirus exposure and HLA in healthy donors. The study's findings and limits: One later analysis, an examination of the 120 validation repertoires, found that first-cohort TCR clusters tended to co-occur in them. Specificity for CMV antigens was confirmed in vitro for a few of the CMV-associated chains.

About this clone itself: As yet, its antigen is unknown.

TCRdb's copy holds only in-frame clones and misses some; the assay was immunoSEQ multiplex PCR. The sample comprises about 130,000 clones, roughly 89% of which are singletons, and about 1% rests with the top ten. CDR3 length equals 16 residues. Per germline, CDR1 MNHEY and CDR2 SVGAGI. Germline trimming cut 0 bases from V and 12 bases from J; bases unmatched to any gene: 12. The TCR sequence derives from a woman aged 18-29 years in good health and CMV-seronegative. The rearrangement uses TRBV6-5 and TRBJ2-1; 9 bases map to TRBD1. The sample comprised PBMCs. The CDR3 region is CASSYSTVQGAGGQFF. The CDR3 nucleotides are TGTGCCAGCAGTTACTCGACGGTACAGGGGGCTGGTGGGCAGTTCTTC.